The subject of this entry is one T cell receptor beta chain. Its antigen specificity is not known. Base qualities were left out, and no much larger clone turns up one base away. The library came from the immunoSEQ multiplex PCR assay. In most patients, genomic DNA was isolated using the Qiagen DNeasy Blood and Tissue Kit and sent frozen to Adaptive Biotechnologies for TCR sequencing. For most patients, high-throughput TCR-beta CDR3 sequencing of genomic DNA was performed by Adaptive Biotechnologies. Under the source paper's analysis protocol: TCR sequencing data were retrieved from Adaptive's ImmunoSEQ software for 15 to 20 patients, whereas a few other patients were processed with MiXCR and VDJtools. To correct CD4 versus CD8 sorting errors, sequences present in both subsets at a frequency ratio below 5:1 were removed. Because the origin of CDR3 nucleotide sequences shared between donor and recipient could not be assigned, those sequences were removed. Alloreactive clones required at least 2-fold expansion over unstimulated cells and minimum CFSE-low frequency of 0.002% (template counts) or 0.001% (read counts). A clone was considered mappable if detected in the sequenced pre-transplant spleen, lymph node, or MLR CFSE-low populations of the donor or recipient. The cumulative frequency of alloreactive clones was calculated as a percentage of all sequences, weighted by copy number. The table comes from immuneACCESS by way of TCRdb, which keeps in-frame sequences with V and J called. Part of the clones is missing from these tables; in studies checked, under half for an unresolved V gene and the rest for unknown reasons. For V, J and clone size, that table is used; D and trimming come from the DNA. The sample data list about 130,000 clones, and around 90% of these were observed just once. The top ten hold 0.19% of the sample.

The sample originates from a study of graft-versus-host responses after intestinal transplantation (dated by TCRdb to the early 2020s). For the wider study: Multivisceral, liver-intestinal, or isolated intestinal transplants were received by the recipients. Every recipient was given anti-thymocyte globulin induction, followed by roughly 3 years of maintenance tacrolimus and steroids. Bulk TCR-beta CDR3 sequencing was used to track graft-versus-host and host-versus-graft alloreactive T cell clones in the graft, circulation and bone marrow after intestinal transplantation. To identify alloreactive clones, pre-transplant mixed lymphocyte reaction products were sequenced and compared with unstimulated pre-transplant donor and recipient T cells. The cohort enrolled 20 to 25 intestinal transplant recipients, one of whom was a retransplant, and a few patients without pretransplant specimens were excluded. Donor T cell macrochimerism was defined as a peak of at least 4% donor T cells among recipient peripheral blood mononuclear cells. Instead of going to the commercial service, samples from a few later patients were sequenced in-house on an Illumina MiSeq and processed with MiXCR.

The CDR3 numbers 13 residues from cysteine through phenylalanine. The read is trimmed to its CDR3 DNA, 39 bases read in frame from base 1. CDR1 and CDR2 were assigned from the germline V gene as SGHTA and FQGNSA. The trim is 1 base for V and 9 bases for J, with a gap of 13 bases between the germline ends. What the authors observed across the whole study: In patients with donor T cell macrochimerism, the allografts had high GvH to HvG T cell clonal ratios. GvH clones were found in recipient bone marrow, and some of the GvH clones appeared earlier in ileal mucosa or blood, which is consistent with an intestinal mucosal origin. Peak levels of circulating GvH clones were associated with declines in HvG clones early after transplant. The relatively low number and heterogeneity of intestinal transplant patients limited the conclusions.

The intended sense of this specimen's time point label: cells obtained before transplantation from donor or recipient. CD3+CD4+ and CD3+CD8+ populations were FACS-sorted from unstimulated pre-transplant donor and recipient cells taken from spleen or lymph nodes. The receptor was isolated from a human donor who received an intestinal transplant. The chain is made from TRBV7-2 and TRBJ2-7; the D call is tentative, TRBD1 or TRBD2, as each matches 5 bases. This material consisted of unstimulated CD4+ T cells sorted from spleen or lymph node cells, taken before intestinal transplant. The nucleotide sequence is given as TGTGCCAGCAGCTTAGATTTGAGGGGCGGGCAGTACTTC. This encodes CASSLDLRGGQYF.